This TCR beta chain was found in a study of beta chain features in type 1 diabetes. The length of the CDR3 is 15 residues. Germline lookup yields CDR1 SGHTS and CDR2 YDEGEE. After removal of 2 bases from V and 3 bases from J, the junction contained 6 bases not matched to a gene. The study reverse transcribed the entire isolated RNA, so it sequenced expressed TCRB transcripts. Sequenced by immunoSEQ multiplex PCR; TCRdb stores in-frame clones only, minus some. The data hold 150,000 or so clones, with about 9% observed a single time. Study observations and caveats: All four CD4+ subsets from Type 1 diabetes patients carried moderately but significantly shorter TCRB CDR3s.

This clone has a handful of counts. Its antigen is not identified. Sorting that relied on CD45RO/CCR7/CD25/CD127/CD95/CD27 yielded CD4+ naive, central memory, regulatory and stem cell-like memory cells. The sequence was collected from a woman under 30 with type 1 diabetes. The sequenced material came from central memory CD4+ T cells from blood. The chain carries TRBV5-8 and TRBJ2-3; 7 bases line up with TRBD1. The CDR3 protein is CASSLQGMSTDTQYF. The DNA of the CDR3 is TGTGCCAGCAGCTTACAGGGGATGAGTACAGATACGCAGTATTTT. The variable domain in full, with the rest retrieved from reference TRBV5-8 and TRBJ2-3, is EAGVTQSPTHLIKTRGQQATLRCSPISGHTSVYWYQQALGLGLQFLLWYDEGEERNRGNFPPRFSGRQFPNYSSELNVNALELEDSALYLCASSLQGMSTDTQYFGPGTRLTVL.